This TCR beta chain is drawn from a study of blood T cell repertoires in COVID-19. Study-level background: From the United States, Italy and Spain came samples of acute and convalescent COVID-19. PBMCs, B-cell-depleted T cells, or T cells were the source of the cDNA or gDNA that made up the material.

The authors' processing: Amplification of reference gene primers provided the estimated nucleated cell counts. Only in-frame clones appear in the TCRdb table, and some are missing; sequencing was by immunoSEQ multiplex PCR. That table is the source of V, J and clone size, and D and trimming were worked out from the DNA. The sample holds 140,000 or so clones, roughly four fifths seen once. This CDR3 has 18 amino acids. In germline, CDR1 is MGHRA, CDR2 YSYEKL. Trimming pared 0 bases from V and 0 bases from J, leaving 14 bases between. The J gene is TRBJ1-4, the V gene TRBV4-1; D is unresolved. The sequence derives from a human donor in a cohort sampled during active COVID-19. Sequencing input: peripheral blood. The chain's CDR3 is CASSQETDIASTNEKLFF. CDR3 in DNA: TGCGCCAGCAGCCAAGAAACTGACATTGCCTCAACTAATGAAAAACTGTTTTTT.